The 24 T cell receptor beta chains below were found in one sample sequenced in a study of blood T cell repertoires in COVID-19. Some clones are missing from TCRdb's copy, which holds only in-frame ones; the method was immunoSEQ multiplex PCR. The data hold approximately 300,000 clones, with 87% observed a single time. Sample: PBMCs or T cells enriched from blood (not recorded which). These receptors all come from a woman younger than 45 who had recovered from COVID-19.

In nucleotides, the CDR3 is TGTGCCAGCAGCTTGTGGTTAGCGGGGGGCCAAGAGACCCAGTACTTC. It yields the protein CASSLWLAGGQETQYF. The gene calls are TRBV5-4 and TRBJ2-5; 10 bases are a match to TRBD2. This CDR3 is built from 16 residues. Germline CDR1 SGHNT, CDR2 YYREEE (reference sequence). The V and J ends lost 1 base and 1 base, in that order; junction bases with no gene match: 4.

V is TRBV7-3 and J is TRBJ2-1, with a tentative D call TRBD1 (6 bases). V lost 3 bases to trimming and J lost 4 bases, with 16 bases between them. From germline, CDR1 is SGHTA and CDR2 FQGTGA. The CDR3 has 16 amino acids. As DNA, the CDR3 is TGTGCCAGCAGCTTTCTCGCCGTTGGACAGTACAATGAGCAGTTCTTC. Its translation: CASSFLAVGQYNEQFF.

DNA of the CDR3: TGTGCCAGTAGTATAGCCGAGAATAGCAATCAGCCCCAGCATTTT. Its translation is CASSIAENSNQPQHF. The chain carries TRBV19 and TRBJ1-5; no clear D gene. The CDR3 runs 15 residues. The germline V gene has CDR1 LNHDA and CDR2 SQIVND (reference sequence). Trimming removed 1 base at V and 0 bases at J, with 7 bases between. Variable domain in full (rest from reference TRBV19 and TRBJ1-5): DGGITQSPKYLFRKEGQNVTLSCEQNLNHDAMYWYRQDPGQGLRLIYYSQIVNDFQKGDIAEGYSVSREKKESFPLTVTSAQKNPTAFYLCASSIAENSNQPQHFGDGTRLSIL.

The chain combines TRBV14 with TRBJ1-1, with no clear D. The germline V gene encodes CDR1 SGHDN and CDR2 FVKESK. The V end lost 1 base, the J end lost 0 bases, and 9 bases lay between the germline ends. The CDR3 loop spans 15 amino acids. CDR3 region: CASSQARGVNTEAFF. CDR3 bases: TGTGCCAGCAGCCAAGCTCGGGGTGTGAACACTGAAGCTTTCTTT.

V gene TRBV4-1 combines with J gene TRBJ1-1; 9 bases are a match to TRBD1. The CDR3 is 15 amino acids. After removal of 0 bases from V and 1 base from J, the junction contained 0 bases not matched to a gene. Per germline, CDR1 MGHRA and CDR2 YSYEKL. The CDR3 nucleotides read TGCGCCAGCAGCCAAGAGACAGGGGGGAACACTGAAGCTTTCTTT. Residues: CASSQETGGNTEAFF.

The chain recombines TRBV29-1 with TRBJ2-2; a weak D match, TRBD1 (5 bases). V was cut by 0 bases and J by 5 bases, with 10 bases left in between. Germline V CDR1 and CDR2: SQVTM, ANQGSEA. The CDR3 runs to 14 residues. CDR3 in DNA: TGCAGCGTTGAAGAAGATCCAGGGACCGGGGAGCTGTTTTTT. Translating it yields CSVEEDPGTGELFF.

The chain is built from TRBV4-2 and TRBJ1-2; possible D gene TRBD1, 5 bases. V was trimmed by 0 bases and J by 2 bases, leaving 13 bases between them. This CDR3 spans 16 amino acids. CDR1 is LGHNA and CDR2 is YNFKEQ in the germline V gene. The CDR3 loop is CASSQDFRAQNYGYTF. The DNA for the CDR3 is TGTGCCAGCAGCCAAGATTTCAGGGCTCAAAACTATGGCTACACCTTC.

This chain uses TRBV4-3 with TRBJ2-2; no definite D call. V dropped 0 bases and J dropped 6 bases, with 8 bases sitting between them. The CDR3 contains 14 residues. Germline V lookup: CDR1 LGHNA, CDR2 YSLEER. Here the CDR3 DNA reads TGCGCCAGCAGCCAAGATCTGGCTCCCGGGGAGCTGTTTTTT. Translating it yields CASSQDLAPGELFF.

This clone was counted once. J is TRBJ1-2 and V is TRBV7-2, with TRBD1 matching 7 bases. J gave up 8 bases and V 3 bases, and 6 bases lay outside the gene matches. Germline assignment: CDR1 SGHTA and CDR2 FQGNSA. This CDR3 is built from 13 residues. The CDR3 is CASSFNRGGGYTF. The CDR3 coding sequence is TGTGCCAGCAGCTTTAACAGGGGCGGGGGCTACACCTTC.

CDR3 loop: CASGREDSPPLHF. The CDR3 bases are TGTGCCAGCGGCCGGGAGGACAGTCCACCCCTCCACTTT. The gene calls are TRBV2 and TRBJ1-6; the D gene is possibly TRBD1 (6 bases). The V gene lost 8 bases and the J gene lost 11 bases, with 16 bases spanning the gap. The CDR3 covers 13 residues. Germline V gene lookup returns CDR1 SNHLY and CDR2 FYNNEI.

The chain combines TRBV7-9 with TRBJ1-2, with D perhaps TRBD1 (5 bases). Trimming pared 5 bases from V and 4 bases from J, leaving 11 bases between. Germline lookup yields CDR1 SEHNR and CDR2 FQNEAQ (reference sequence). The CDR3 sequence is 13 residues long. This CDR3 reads CASSPRGGYGYTF. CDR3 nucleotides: TGTGCCAGCAGCCCCCGGGGGGGCTATGGCTACACCTTC. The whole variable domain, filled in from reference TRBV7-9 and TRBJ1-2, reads DTGVSQNPRHKITKRGQNVTFRCDPISEHNRLYWYRQTLGQGPEFLTYFQNEAQLEKSRLLSDRFSAERPKGSFSTLEIQRTEQGDSAMYLCASSPRGGYGYTFGSGTRLTVV.

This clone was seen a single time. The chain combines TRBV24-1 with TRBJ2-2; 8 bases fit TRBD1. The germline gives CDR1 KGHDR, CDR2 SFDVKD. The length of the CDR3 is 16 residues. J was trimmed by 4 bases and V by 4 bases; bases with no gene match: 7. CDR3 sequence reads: CATSDPRQGRTGELFF. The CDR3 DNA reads TGTGCCACCAGTGACCCCCGACAGGGGCGCACCGGGGAGCTGTTTTTT.

The CDR3 spells CASSLGTGTEQYF. The CDR3 DNA is TGTGCCAGCAGCTTAGGGACAGGGACCGAGCAGTACTTC. V and J are TRBV11-3 and TRBJ2-7; 8 bases align to TRBD1. Germline V gene lookup returns CDR1 SGHNT and CDR2 YENEEA. This CDR3 region has 13 residues. V was pared by 1 base and J by 6 bases, with 2 bases of the junction left unmatched.

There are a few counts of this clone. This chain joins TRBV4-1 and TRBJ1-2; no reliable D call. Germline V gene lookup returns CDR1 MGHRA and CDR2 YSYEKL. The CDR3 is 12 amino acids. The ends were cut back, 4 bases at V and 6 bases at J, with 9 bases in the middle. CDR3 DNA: TGCGCCAGCAGCCCAGGCGGGAATGGCTACACCTTC. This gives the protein CASSPGGNGYTF.

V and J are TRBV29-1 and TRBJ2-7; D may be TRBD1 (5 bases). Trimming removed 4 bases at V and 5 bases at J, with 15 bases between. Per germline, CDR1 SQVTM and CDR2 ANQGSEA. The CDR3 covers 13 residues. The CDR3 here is CSVGGPGPHEQYF. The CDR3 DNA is TGCAGCGTTGGGGGCCCCGGCCCCCACGAGCAGTACTTC.

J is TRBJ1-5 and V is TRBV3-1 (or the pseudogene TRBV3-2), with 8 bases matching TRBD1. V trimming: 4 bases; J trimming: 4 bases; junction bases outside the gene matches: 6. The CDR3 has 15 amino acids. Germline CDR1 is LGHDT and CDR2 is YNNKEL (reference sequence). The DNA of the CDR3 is TGTGCCAGCAGCCTCCGGACAGGGCCAAATCAGCCCCAGCATTTT. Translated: CASSLRTGPNQPQHF.

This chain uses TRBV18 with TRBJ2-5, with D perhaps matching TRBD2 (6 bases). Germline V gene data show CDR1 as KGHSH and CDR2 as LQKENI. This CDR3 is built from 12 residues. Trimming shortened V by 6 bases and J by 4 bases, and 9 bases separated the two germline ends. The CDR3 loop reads CASSYGGETQYF. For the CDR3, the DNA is TGTGCCAGCTCGTACGGGGGAGAGACCCAGTACTTC.

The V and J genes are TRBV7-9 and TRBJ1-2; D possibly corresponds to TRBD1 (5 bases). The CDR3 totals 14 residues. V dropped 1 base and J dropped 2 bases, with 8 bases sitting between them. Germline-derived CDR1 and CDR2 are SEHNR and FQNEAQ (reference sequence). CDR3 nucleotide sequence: TGTGCCAGCAGCTTAGGTGACAGAAACTATGGCTACACCTTC. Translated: CASSLGDRNYGYTF.

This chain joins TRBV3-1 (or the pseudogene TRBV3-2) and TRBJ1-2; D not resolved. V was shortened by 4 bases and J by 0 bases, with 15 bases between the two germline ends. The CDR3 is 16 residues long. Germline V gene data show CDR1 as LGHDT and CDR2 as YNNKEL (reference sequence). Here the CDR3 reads CASSRGLPVANYGYTF. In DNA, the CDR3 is TGTGCCAGCAGCCGTGGACTGCCCGTAGCTAACTATGGCTACACCTTC.

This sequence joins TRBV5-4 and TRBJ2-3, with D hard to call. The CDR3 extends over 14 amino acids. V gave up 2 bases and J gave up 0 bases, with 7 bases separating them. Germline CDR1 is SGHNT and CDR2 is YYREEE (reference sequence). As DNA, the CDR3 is TGTGCCAGCAGCTTTAAAGCTAGCACAGATACGCAGTATTTT. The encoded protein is CASSFKASTDTQYF.

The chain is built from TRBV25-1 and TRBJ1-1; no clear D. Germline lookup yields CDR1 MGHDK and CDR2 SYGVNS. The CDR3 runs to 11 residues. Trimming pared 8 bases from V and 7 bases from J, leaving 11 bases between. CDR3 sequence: CASGRMGEAFF. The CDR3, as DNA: TGTGCCAGCGGGAGAATGGGTGAAGCTTTCTTT. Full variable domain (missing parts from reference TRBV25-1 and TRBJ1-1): EADIYQTPRYLVIGTGKKITLECSQTMGHDKMYWYQQDPGMELHLIHYSYGVNSTEKGDLSSESTVSRIRTEHFPLTLESARPSHTSQYLCASGRMGEAFFGQGTRLTVV.

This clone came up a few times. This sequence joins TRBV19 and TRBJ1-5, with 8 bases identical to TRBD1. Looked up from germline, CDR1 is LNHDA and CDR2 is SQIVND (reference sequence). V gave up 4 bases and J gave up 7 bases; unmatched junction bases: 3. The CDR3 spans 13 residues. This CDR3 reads CASSTDRVQPQHF. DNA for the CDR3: TGTGCCAGTAGTACGGACAGGGTCCAGCCCCAGCATTTT.

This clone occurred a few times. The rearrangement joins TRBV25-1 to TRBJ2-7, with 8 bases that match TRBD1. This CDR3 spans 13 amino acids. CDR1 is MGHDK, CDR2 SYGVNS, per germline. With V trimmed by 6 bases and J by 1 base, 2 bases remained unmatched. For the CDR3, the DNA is TGTGCCAGCAGGACAGGGGTTTCCTACGAGCAGTACTTC. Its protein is CASRTGVSYEQYF.

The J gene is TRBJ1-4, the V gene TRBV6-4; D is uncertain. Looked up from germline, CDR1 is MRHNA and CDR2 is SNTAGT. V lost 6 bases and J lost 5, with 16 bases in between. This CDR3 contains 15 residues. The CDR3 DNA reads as TGTGCCAGCAGGTTCGTCGGAGCTGGAAATGAAAAACTGTTTTTT. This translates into CASRFVGAGNEKLFF.